A single sample is the source of the 2 T cell receptor beta chains below, sequenced in a study of cytomegalovirus exposure and HLA in healthy donors. Researchers ran the PCR with 60 Vbeta and 13 Jbeta primers. Only in-frame clones appear in the TCRdb table, and some are missing; sequencing was by immunoSEQ multiplex PCR. The data contain under 200,000 clones, about nine tenths of them singletons. The source material was PBMCs. The receptor set was obtained from a boy aged 2-15 years in good health and CMV-seronegative.

This CDR3 is CASSVWRAKNIQYF. The CDR3 coding sequence is TGTGCCAGCAGCGTCTGGAGGGCCAAAAACATTCAGTACTTC. This chain uses TRBV7-2 with TRBJ2-4; D may be TRBD2 (5 bases). The CDR3 contains 14 residues. Trimming removed 5 bases at V and 1 base at J, with 9 bases between. CDR1 and CDR2 from the germline V gene are SGHTA and FQGNSA. The full variable domain, completed using reference TRBV7-2 and TRBJ2-4, is GAGVSQSPSNKVTEKGKDVELRCDPISGHTALYWYRQSLGQGLEFLIYFQGNSAPDKSGLPSDRFSAERTGGSVSTLTIQRTQQEDSAVYLCASSVWRAKNIQYFGAGTRLSVL.

The V call is TRBV16, the J call TRBJ2-7; D is undetermined. V dropped 5 bases and J dropped 0 bases, with 5 bases sitting between them. Germline V gives CDR1 KGHSY, CDR2 FQNENV. The CDR3 loop spans 12 amino acids. CDR3 sequence reads: CASSAVSYEQYF. CDR3 bases: TGTGCCAGCAGCGCAGTCTCCTACGAGCAGTACTTC.